This T cell receptor (beta chain) stems from a study of blood T cell repertoires in COVID-19. Sequencing was performed with immunoSEQ multiplex PCR; in TCRdb, only in-frame clones are kept and a portion is missing. The table lists roughly 18,000 clones, roughly 88% of them singletons. Source material: peripheral blood. The sequence was obtained from a middle-aged man with active COVID-19.

Written as DNA, the CDR3 is TGTGCCAGCAGCCCTGGACAGGGGATGGTCTCCGGCTACACCTTC. Protein: CASSPGQGMVSGYTF. The chain recombines TRBV13 with TRBJ1-2; 9 positions agree with TRBD1. The CDR3 is made up of 15 amino acids. V lost 5 bases and J lost 8; bases outside the gene matches: 12. The germline gives CDR1 PRHDT, CDR2 FYEKMQ (reference sequence).